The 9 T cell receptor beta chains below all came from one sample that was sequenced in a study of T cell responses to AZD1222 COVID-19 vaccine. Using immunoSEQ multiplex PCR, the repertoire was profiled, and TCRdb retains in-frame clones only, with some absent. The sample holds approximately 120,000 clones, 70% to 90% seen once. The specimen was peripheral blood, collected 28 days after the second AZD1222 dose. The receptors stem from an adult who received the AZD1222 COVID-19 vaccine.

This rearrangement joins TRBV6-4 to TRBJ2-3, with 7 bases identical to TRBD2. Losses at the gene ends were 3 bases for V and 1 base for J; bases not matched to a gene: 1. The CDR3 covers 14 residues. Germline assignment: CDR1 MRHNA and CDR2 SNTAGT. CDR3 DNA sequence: TGTGCCAGCAGTGAGGCGGGGGGCACAGATACGCAGTATTTT. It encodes CASSEAGGTDTQYF.

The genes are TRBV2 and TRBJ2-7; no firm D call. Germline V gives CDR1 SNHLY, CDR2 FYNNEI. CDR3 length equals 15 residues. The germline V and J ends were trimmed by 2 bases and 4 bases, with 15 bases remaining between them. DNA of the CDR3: TGTGCCAGCAGTGAAAGGACCCAATCCCCTTACGAGCAGTACTTC. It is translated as CASSERTQSPYEQYF.

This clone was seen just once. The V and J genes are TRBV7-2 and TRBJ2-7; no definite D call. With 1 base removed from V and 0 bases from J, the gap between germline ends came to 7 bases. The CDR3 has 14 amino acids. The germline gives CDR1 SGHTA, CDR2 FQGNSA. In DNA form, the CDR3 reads TGTGCCAGCAGCTTAGAAGCACCCTCCTACGAGCAGTACTTC. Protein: CASSLEAPSYEQYF.

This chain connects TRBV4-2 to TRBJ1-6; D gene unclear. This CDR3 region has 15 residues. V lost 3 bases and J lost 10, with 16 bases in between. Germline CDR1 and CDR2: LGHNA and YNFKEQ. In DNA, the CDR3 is TGTGCCAGCAGCCAGTTAATGGGTAACGGCTCACCCCTCCACTTT. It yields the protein CASSQLMGNGSPLHF.

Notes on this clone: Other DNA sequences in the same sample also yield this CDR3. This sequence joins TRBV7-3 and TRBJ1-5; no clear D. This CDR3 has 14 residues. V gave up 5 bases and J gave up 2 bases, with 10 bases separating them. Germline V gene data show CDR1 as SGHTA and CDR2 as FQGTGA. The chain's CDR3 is CASSPSGGNQPQHF. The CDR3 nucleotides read TGTGCCAGCAGCCCATCTGGGGGCAATCAGCCCCAGCATTTT.

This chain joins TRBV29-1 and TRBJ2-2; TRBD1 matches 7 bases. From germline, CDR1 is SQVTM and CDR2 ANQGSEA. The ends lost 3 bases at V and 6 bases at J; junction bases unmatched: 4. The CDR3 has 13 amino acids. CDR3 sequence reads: CSVEEQGAGELFF. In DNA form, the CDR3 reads TGCAGCGTTGAGGAGCAGGGGGCCGGGGAGCTGTTTTTT.

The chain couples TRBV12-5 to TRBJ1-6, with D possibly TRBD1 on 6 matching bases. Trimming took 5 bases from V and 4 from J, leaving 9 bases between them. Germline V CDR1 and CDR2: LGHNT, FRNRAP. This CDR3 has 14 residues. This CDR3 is CASGLGQYNSPLHF. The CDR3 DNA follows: TGTGCTAGTGGTCTAGGACAGTATAATTCACCCCTCCACTTT.

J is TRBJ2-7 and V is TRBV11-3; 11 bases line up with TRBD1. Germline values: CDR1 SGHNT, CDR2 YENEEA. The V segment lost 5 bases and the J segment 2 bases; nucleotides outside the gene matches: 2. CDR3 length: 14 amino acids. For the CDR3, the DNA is TGTGCCAGCAGCCCGGGACAGGGGGCCTACGAGCAGTACTTC. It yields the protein CASSPGQGAYEQYF.

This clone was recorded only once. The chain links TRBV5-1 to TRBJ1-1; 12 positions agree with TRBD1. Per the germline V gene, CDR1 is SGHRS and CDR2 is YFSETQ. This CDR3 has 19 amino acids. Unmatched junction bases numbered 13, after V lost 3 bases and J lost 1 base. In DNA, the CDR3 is TGCGCCAGCAGCTCGAGACACGGGACAGGGGGCTTCCAGAACACTGAAGCTTTCTTT. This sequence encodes CASSSRHGTGGFQNTEAFF.